This T cell receptor beta chain was sequenced in a study of blood T cell repertoires in COVID-19. Turning to the study itself: In each case, the material was cDNA or gDNA derived from T cells, B-cell-depleted T cells, or PBMCs.

The CDR3 length is 12 residues. From germline, CDR1 is SQVTM and CDR2 ANQGSEA. Trimming took off 6 bases at V and 8 bases at J, with 14 bases between the two ends. Produced via immunoSEQ multiplex PCR; TCRdb's table is partial and in-frame only. The table has under 150,000 clones, around three quarters seen once. The source material was peripheral blood. The chain recombines TRBV29-1 with TRBJ2-1; D possibly corresponds to TRBD1 (5 bases). The receptor was derived from a woman between 70 and 85 years old with acute or convalescent COVID-19. The CDR3 spells CSVGRLEDEQFF. CDR3 sequence (DNA): TGCAGCGTGGGGCGCCTCGAAGATGAGCAGTTCTTC.